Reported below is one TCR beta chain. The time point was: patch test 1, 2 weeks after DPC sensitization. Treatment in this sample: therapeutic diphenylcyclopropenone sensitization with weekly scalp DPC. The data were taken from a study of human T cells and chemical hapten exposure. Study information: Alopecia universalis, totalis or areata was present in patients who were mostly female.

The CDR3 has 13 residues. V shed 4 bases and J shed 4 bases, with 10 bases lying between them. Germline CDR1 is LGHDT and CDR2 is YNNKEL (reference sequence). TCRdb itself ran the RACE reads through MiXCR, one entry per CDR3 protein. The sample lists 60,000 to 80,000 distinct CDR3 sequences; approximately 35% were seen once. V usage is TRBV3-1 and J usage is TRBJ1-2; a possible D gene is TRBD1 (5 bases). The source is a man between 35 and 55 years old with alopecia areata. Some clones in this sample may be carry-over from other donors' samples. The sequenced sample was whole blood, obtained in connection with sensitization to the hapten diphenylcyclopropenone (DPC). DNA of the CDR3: TGTGCCAGCAGCCGAGACGGGGGCTATGGCTACACCTTC. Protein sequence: CASSRDGGYGYTF.